Listed below are T cell receptor beta chains from one sample, sequenced in a study of response to subunit inactivated influenza vaccine. TCRdb used MiXCR to reprocess the RT-PCR reads, holding one entry per CDR3 protein. The sample includes a few hundred thousand distinct CDR3 sequences, 14% of them seen just once. Sequencing was performed on PBMCs from blood, taken 11 to 12 days after vaccination. The receptors stem from a man aged 45-60 years who received an inactivated influenza vaccine. Each CDR3 is given with its conserved first and last residue. Fields, in order: J gene, clone size, V gene, D gene, CDR3 DNA, CDR3 protein. The D gene is left open where the match is weak. Some rows have no size entry. The others give once, few or many, or a class for an expanded clone.

TRBJ2-1	NA	TRBV9	NA	TGTGCCAGCAGCGTGGGGGGAATGAATGAGCAGTTCTTC	CASSVGGMNEQFF
TRBJ1-1	few	TRBV6-5	NA	TGTGCCAGCAGTTACTCGGGGGGGGCGGCTGAAGCTTTCTTT	CASSYSGGAAEAFF
TRBJ2-7	NA	TRBV27	NA	TGTGCCAGCAGTTTAGCGGCAGGGGTAGAACACGAGCAGTACTTC	CASSLAAGVEHEQYF
TRBJ2-7	many	TRBV20-1	NA	TGCAGTGCTAGCAGGGCCGGGGATGAGCAGTACTTC	CSASRAGDEQYF
TRBJ2-7	many	TRBV5-5	NA	TGTGCCAGCAGCCCCCGGTCGGGCGGGAATGGTGAGCAGTACTTC	CASSPRSGGNGEQYF
TRBJ2-7	few	TRBV21-1	NA	TGTGCCAGCAGCAAAGGGGGACTAGCGGGGGGCCCTTGCTACGAGCAGTACTTC	CASSKGGLAGGPCYEQYF
TRBJ2-1	few	TRBV20-1	NA	TGCAGTGCTAGGGAGGCCGCTTGGGATGAGCAGTTCTTC	CSAREAAWDEQFF
TRBJ1-2	NA	TRBV5-1	TRBD1	TGCGCCAGCAGCATAGGACAGGCTAACTATGGCTACACCTTC	CASSIGQANYGYTF
TRBJ2-5	few	TRBV5-5	NA	TGTGCCAGCAGCTTGGCCCCATCCCAGGGCCAAGAGACCCAGTACTTC	CASSLAPSQGQETQYF
TRBJ2-2	NA	TRBV7-8	TRBD1	TGTGCCAGCAGCGTTGTGGGGACAGGGGTCACCGGGGAGCTGTTTTTT	CASSVVGTGVTGELFF
TRBJ2-3	few	TRBV4-3	TRBD2	TGCGCCAGCAGCCAGCTAGCGGGGGCCACAGATACGCAGTATTTT	CASSQLAGATDTQYF
TRBJ2-3	NA	TRBV30	NA	TGTGCCTGGAGTATAAGCGGGACACGATCTAGCACAGATACGCAGTATTTT	CAWSISGTRSSTDTQYF
TRBJ2-5	NA	TRBV7-2	NA	TGTGCCAGCAGTTCTATGACTATACGGCAAGAGACCCAGTACTTC	CASSSMTIRQETQYF
TRBJ2-1	few	TRBV7-3	NA	TGTGCCAGCAGCTTATGGCCGGGAGAGCAGTTCTTC	CASSLWPGEQFF
TRBJ2-3	NA	TRBV2	NA	TGTGCCAGCAACCAAGCCGGGACTTTCACAGATACGCAGTATTTT	CASNQAGTFTDTQYF
TRBJ1-1	NA	TRBV29-1	NA	TGCAGCGGCTGGGAGGCCGCTGAAGCTTTCTTT	CSGWEAAEAFF
TRBJ1-1	NA	TRBV4-3	NA	TGCGCCAGCAGCTTCCATCCCCGTGTGGGGATCAGGACTGAAGCTTTCTTT	CASSFHPRVGIRTEAFF
TRBJ1-5	few	TRBV7-9	NA	TGTGCCAGCAGCTTAGACTGGGATCAGCCCCAGCATTTT	CASSLDWDQPQHF
TRBJ2-1	NA	TRBV18	NA	TGTGCCAGCTCACCATTTGTCGATTACAATGAGCAGTTCTTC	CASSPFVDYNEQFF
TRBJ1-2	few	TRBV7-9	TRBD1	TGTGCCAGCAGCACCCCCGGGACAGGGAACTATGGCTACACCTTC	CASSTPGTGNYGYTF
TRBJ1-5	few	TRBV4-3	NA	TGCGCCAGCAGCCAAGATTTTGGGGGCTGGGGCAATCAGCCCCAGCATTTT	CASSQDFGGWGNQPQHF
TRBJ2-3	NA	TRBV7-9	NA	TGTGCCAGCAGCTTAGGGGAGATCAATCAGCCCCAGTATTTT	CASSLGEINQPQYF
TRBJ2-7	NA	TRBV6-1	TRBD2	TGTGCCACCAAAAGGGCTAGCGGAACCTACGAGCAGTACTTC	CATKRASGTYEQYF
TRBJ1-1	NA	TRBV2	NA	TGTGCCAGCAAAAAACAGGGTGTCTCTGAAGCTTTCTTT	CASKKQGVSEAFF
TRBJ1-6	few	TRBV10-1	TRBD1	TGCGCCAGCTCTGGACAGGGGATTTCACCCCTCCACTTT	CASSGQGISPLHF
TRBJ1-6	few	TRBV30	NA	TGTGCCTGGAGTGTACAAGGGACTAATTCACCCCTCCACTTT	CAWSVQGTNSPLHF
TRBJ1-2	many	TRBV29-1	NA	TGCAGCGTAACCAAGGCGGGGGGGCAAAACTATGGCTACACCTTC	CSVTKAGGQNYGYTF
TRBJ1-2	NA	TRBV7-2	NA	TGTGCCAGCAGCACCCGACGGGTCCGGAGGGGCTACACCTTC	CASSTRRVRRGYTF
TRBJ2-3	NA	TRBV20-1	TRBD2	TGCAGTGCTAAGGGACTAGCGGGGAAAATCAGCACAGATACGCAGTATTTT	CSAKGLAGKISTDTQYF
TRBJ2-6	few	TRBV20-1	NA	TGCAGTGCTAGAGACGCCCTGGGCAGGGTAGAATCTGGGGCCAACGTCCTGACTTTC	CSARDALGRVESGANVLTF
TRBJ2-5	many	TRBV6-2/TRBV6-3	NA	TGTGCCAGCAATAGTCAACCCTGGCGGGGCGAACAGACCCAGTACTTC	CASNSQPWRGEQTQYF
TRBJ2-7	few	TRBV29-1	TRBD1	TGCAGCGTTGCACAGGGGATCTCCTACGAGCAGTACTTC	CSVAQGISYEQYF
TRBJ2-4	few	TRBV28	TRBD2	TGTGCCAGCAGTTTGCCAGGACTAGCGGGAGGGCCGATTCGCATTCAGTACTTC	CASSLPGLAGGPIRIQYF
TRBJ1-1	few	TRBV10-2	NA	TGCGCCAGCAGTGAGTCGAGCTTGAACACTGAAGCTTTCTTT	CASSESSLNTEAFF
TRBJ2-7	NA	TRBV7-9	TRBD1	TGTGCCAGCAGCCTCAGGACAGGGGGGAGTGAGCAGTACTTC	CASSLRTGGSEQYF
TRBJ1-2	many	TRBV10-3	NA	TGTGCCATCAGTGAGTCAGTCAGCCTCTATGGCTACACCTTC	CAISESVSLYGYTF
TRBJ2-7	NA	TRBV6-1	TRBD2	TGTGCCAGCAGCCTTTCGGGGGGAGCGAGGCAGTACTTC	CASSLSGGARQYF
TRBJ2-2	many	TRBV5-1	NA	TGCGCCAGCAGCTTGGGACATAACACCGGGGAGCTGTTTTTT	CASSLGHNTGELFF
TRBJ2-1	NA	TRBV6-2/TRBV6-3	TRBD2	TGTGCCAGCAGTCGGTGGATCAGGGAGGGTCCTAAATTC	CASSRWIREGPKF
TRBJ1-1	once	TRBV19	NA	TGTGCCAGTAGTATAGATTCCAGGGCCAACACTGAAGCTTTCTTT	CASSIDSRANTEAFF
TRBJ2-2	NA	TRBV15	NA	TGTGCCACCAGCAGAGTGGGTACCTTAACCGGGGAGCTGTTTTTT	CATSRVGTLTGELFF
TRBJ2-4	NA	TRBV5-1	NA	TGCGCCAGCAGCTTGGCGGCGGGCGAGACAAACATTCAGTACTTC	CASSLAAGETNIQYF
TRBJ1-4	NA	TRBV6-5	TRBD1	TGTGCCAGCAGTTACGCCGGACAGGCGGAAAAACTGTTTTTT	CASSYAGQAEKLFF
TRBJ2-5	many	TRBV29-1	TRBD1	TGCAGCGCCGGGACAGGGATCCAAGAGACCCAGTACTTC	CSAGTGIQETQYF